The rows below give T cell receptor beta chains drawn from one sample of a study of blood T cell repertoires in COVID-19. Here immunoSEQ multiplex PCR was the method, and the copy in TCRdb shows in-frame clones only, minus some. The sample has approximately 29,000 clones, about 84% seen once; the top ten hold more than 15%. What was sequenced was peripheral blood. Receptor source: a woman aged 60 to 75 with acute or convalescent COVID-19. Both conserved end residues are part of each CDR3. Each record gives: clone size, V gene, J gene, D gene, CDR3 protein, CDR3 DNA. The D gene is left open where the match is weak. Rows may omit the clone size; those that give it use once, few, many or a size class.

size: .; V: TRBV18; J: TRBJ2-7; D: TRBD2; CDR3: CASSPRLAGDEQYF; DNA: TGTGCCAGCTCACCTCGACTAGCGGGGGACGAGCAGTACTTC
size: .; V: TRBV30; J: TRBJ1-4; D: .; CDR3: CAWSITATNEKLFF; DNA: TGTGCCTGGAGTATAACAGCAACTAATGAAAAACTGTTTTTT
size: few; V: TRBV5-1; J: TRBJ1-5; D: .; CDR3: CASSLEGNSNQPQHF; DNA: TGCGCCAGCAGCTTGGAGGGGAATAGCAATCAGCCCCAGCATTTT
size: .; V: TRBV5-1; J: TRBJ2-2; D: .; CDR3: CASSINTGFTGELFF; DNA: TGCGCCAGCAGCATTAATACAGGGTTCACCGGGGAGCTGTTTTTT
size: .; V: TRBV4-1; J: TRBJ2-2; D: TRBD1; CDR3: CASSQENARGSGELFF; DNA: TGCGCCAGCAGCCAAGAAAACGCCAGGGGGTCCGGGGAGCTGTTTTTT
size: .; V: TRBV24-1; J: TRBJ2-7; D: TRBD1; CDR3: CATSDQGQGNEQYF; DNA: TGTGCCACCAGTGATCAGGGACAGGGGAACGAGCAGTACTTC
size: .; V: TRBV3-1/TRBV3-2; J: TRBJ2-1; D: .; CDR3: CASSQGGYNEQFF; DNA: TGTGCCAGCAGCCAGGGCGGGTACAATGAGCAGTTCTTC
size: .; V: TRBV28; J: TRBJ1-5; D: TRBD1; CDR3: CASKTGGNQPQHF; DNA: TGTGCCAGTAAAACAGGGGGGAATCAGCCCCAGCATTTT
size: .; V: TRBV9; J: TRBJ2-1; D: .; CDR3: CASSEERQAPSNEQFF; DNA: TGTGCCAGCAGCGAGGAAAGACAGGCCCCCAGCAATGAGCAGTTCTTC
size: .; V: TRBV5-1; J: TRBJ2-3; D: TRBD2; CDR3: CASSLGLAGSTDTQYF; DNA: TGCGCCAGCAGCTTGGGACTAGCGGGGAGCACAGATACGCAGTATTTT
size: .; V: TRBV5-1; J: TRBJ2-7; D: TRBD2; CDR3: CASSRLAGGREQYF; DNA: TGCGCCAGCAGCCGTCTGGCGGGGGGCCGGGAGCAGTACTTC
size: .; V: TRBV14; J: TRBJ1-2; D: TRBD1; CDR3: CASSQDRQGRHGYTF; DNA: TGTGCCAGCAGCCAAGATCGACAGGGAAGGCATGGCTACACCTTC
size: few; V: TRBV6-4; J: TRBJ2-5; D: .; CDR3: CASSGGPGETQYF; DNA: TGTGCCAGCAGTGGAGGGCCGGGGGAGACCCAGTACTTC
size: .; V: TRBV6-5; J: TRBJ2-7; D: TRBD1; CDR3: CASSYRDSSYEQYF; DNA: TGTGCCAGCAGTTACAGGGACAGCTCCTACGAGCAGTACTTC
size: once; V: TRBV5-4; J: TRBJ1-1; D: TRBD1; CDR3: CASSEGQVNTEAFF; DNA: TGTGCCAGCAGCGAGGGACAGGTGAACACTGAAGCTTTCTTT
size: many; V: TRBV6-5; J: TRBJ2-7; D: .; CDR3: CASSYSQGMVEQYF; DNA: TGTGCCAGCAGTTACTCTCAGGGGATGGTCGAGCAGTACTTC
size: .; V: TRBV5-1; J: TRBJ2-7; D: .; CDR3: CASSLRQGNYEQYF; DNA: TGCGCCAGCAGCTTGCGGCAGGGTAACTACGAGCAGTACTTC
size: .; V: TRBV6-5; J: TRBJ2-1; D: .; CDR3: CASREGGQAEQFF; DNA: TGTGCCAGCAGGGAGGGGGGGCAGGCTGAGCAGTTCTTC
size: .; V: TRBV18; J: TRBJ2-5; D: .; CDR3: CASSLSYQETQYF; DNA: TGTGCCAGCTCACTTTCGTACCAAGAGACCCAGTACTTC
size: .; V: TRBV18; J: TRBJ1-3; D: .; CDR3: CASSPPNGDWSGNTIYF; DNA: TGTGCCAGCTCACCACCGAACGGGGATTGGTCTGGAAACACCATATATTTT
size: .; V: TRBV10-3; J: TRBJ2-7; D: TRBD1; CDR3: CAIRPDRQDEQYF; DNA: TGTGCCATCAGGCCGGACAGGCAGGACGAGCAGTACTTC
size: .; V: TRBV10-2; J: TRBJ1-1; D: TRBD1; CDR3: CASRGQGTNTEAFF; DNA: TGCGCCAGCAGAGGACAGGGTACGAACACTGAAGCTTTCTTT
size: .; V: TRBV2; J: TRBJ1-1; D: .; CDR3: CASIKQGPTPGAFF; DNA: TGTGCCAGCATCAAACAGGGCCCGACCCCGGGAGCTTTCTTT
size: once; V: TRBV25-1; J: TRBJ1-3; D: .; CDR3: CASSDEAFGVASGNTIYF; DNA: TGTGCCAGCAGTGACGAAGCCTTCGGGGTAGCCTCTGGAAACACCATATATTTT
size: once; V: TRBV9; J: TRBJ1-1; D: .; CDR3: CASSVGQYMNTEAFF; DNA: TGTGCCAGCAGCGTCGGACAGTACATGAACACTGAAGCTTTCTTT
size: .; V: TRBV2; J: TRBJ2-3; D: TRBD1; CDR3: CASRPGQVTDTQYF; DNA: TGTGCCAGCAGACCGGGACAGGTCACAGATACGCAGTATTTT
size: .; V: TRBV5-1; J: TRBJ2-2; D: TRBD2; CDR3: CASSLPRGDTGELFF; DNA: TGCGCCAGCAGCTTGCCCCGGGGGGACACCGGGGAGCTGTTTTTT
size: .; V: TRBV24-1; J: TRBJ2-3; D: TRBD2; CDR3: CATSGGGVGTDTQYF; DNA: TGTGCCACCAGTGGGGGAGGGGTCGGCACAGATACGCAGTATTTT
size: once; V: TRBV19; J: TRBJ2-3; D: TRBD2; CDR3: CASSMTSGSTEDTQYF; DNA: TGTGCCAGTAGTATGACTAGCGGTTCCACGGAAGATACGCAGTATTTT
size: .; V: TRBV6-5; J: TRBJ1-6; D: .; CDR3: CASSYSEASPLHF; DNA: TGTGCCAGCAGTTACTCGGAGGCTTCACCCCTCCACTTT
size: .; V: TRBV5-1; J: TRBJ2-3; D: TRBD1; CDR3: CASSWTGTGGYF; DNA: TGCGCCAGCAGCTGGACCGGGACAGGAGGGTATTTT
size: .; V: TRBV19; J: TRBJ1-5; D: TRBD1; CDR3: CASSRTGGSQPQHF; DNA: TGTGCCAGTAGTCGAACAGGGGGGAGTCAGCCCCAGCATTTT
size: .; V: TRBV4-1; J: TRBJ1-2; D: TRBD1; CDR3: CASSQVGTGINYGYTF; DNA: TGCGCCAGCAGCCAAGTAGGGACAGGGATTAACTATGGCTACACCTTC
size: once; V: TRBV5-6; J: TRBJ2-6; D: TRBD1; CDR3: CASSVGQGVSGANVLTF; DNA: TGTGCCAGCAGCGTGGGACAGGGAGTCTCTGGGGCCAACGTCCTGACTTTC
size: .; V: TRBV12-5; J: TRBJ2-7; D: TRBD1; CDR3: CASGSGQGSSAHEQYF; DNA: TGTGCTAGTGGTTCCGGACAGGGTAGCTCTGCCCACGAGCAGTACTTC
size: .; V: TRBV10-3; J: TRBJ1-2; D: .; CDR3: CAINLPNLDTF; DNA: TGTGCCATCAACTTACCGAATTTAGATACCTTC
size: once; V: TRBV24-1; J: TRBJ1-2; D: TRBD1; CDR3: CATSDSRDRGRNYGYTF; DNA: TGTGCCACCAGTGATTCTCGGGACAGGGGGCGAAACTATGGCTACACCTTC
size: .; V: TRBV2; J: TRBJ1-6; D: TRBD1; CDR3: CASSERRRDRGPYNSPLHF; DNA: TGTGCCAGCAGTGAAAGGAGGAGGGACAGGGGGCCTTATAATTCACCCCTCCACTTT
size: .; V: TRBV29-1; J: TRBJ2-6; D: TRBD1; CDR3: CSVTSGTGISGANVLTF; DNA: TGCAGCGTCACCTCCGGGACAGGTATCTCTGGGGCCAACGTCCTGACTTTC
size: .; V: TRBV5-6; J: TRBJ2-5; D: .; CDR3: CASSRRTRRHQETQYF; DNA: TGTGCCAGCAGCCGACGAACGAGGCGGCACCAAGAGACCCAGTACTTC
size: .; V: TRBV25-1; J: TRBJ2-5; D: TRBD1; CDR3: CASRDRAVETQYF; DNA: TGTGCCAGCCGGGACAGGGCTGTGGAGACCCAGTACTTC
size: .; V: TRBV11-2; J: TRBJ1-4; D: TRBD1; CDR3: CASSLGTGNEKLFF; DNA: TGTGCCAGCAGCTTGGGGACAGGGAACGAAAAACTGTTTTTT
size: .; V: TRBV18; J: TRBJ1-2; D: TRBD1; CDR3: CASSPPEGQLYGYTF; DNA: TGTGCCAGCTCACCACCGGAGGGACAGTTATATGGCTACACCTTC
size: .; V: TRBV12-3/TRBV12-4; J: TRBJ1-2; D: TRBD1; CDR3: CASSGQGARGYTF; DNA: TGTGCCAGCAGTGGACAGGGGGCGCGTGGCTACACCTTC
size: .; V: TRBV6-2/TRBV6-3; J: TRBJ1-4; D: TRBD1; CDR3: CASSYFRTGPGLFF; DNA: TGTGCCAGCAGTTACTTTAGGACAGGGCCGGGGCTGTTTTTT
size: .; V: TRBV2; J: TRBJ2-1; D: TRBD1; CDR3: CASRRTGEQFF; DNA: TGTGCCAGCAGAAGGACAGGAGAGCAGTTCTTC